This TCR beta chain is drawn from a study of cytomegalovirus exposure and HLA in healthy donors. Broader study findings: Researchers reported in a later analysis that a missense DCLRE1C variant was tied to TCR beta V- and J-gene trimming. When a later analysis was performed, an Asian-associated ancestry cluster reportedly had fewer N-insertions than the approximately 680-donor mean.

A note on this clone: Its antigen is unknown.

The PCR was carried out with 60 Vbeta primers and 13 Jbeta primers. Assay: immunoSEQ multiplex PCR; the TCRdb copy retains only in-frame clones and omits some. This table holds more than 130,000 clones, 73% found once. The source is a human donor in good health. The sample taken for sequencing was PBMCs.

The CDR3: CASSLSPAGGQPQHF. The CDR3 nucleotides are TGTGCCAGCAGTTTATCACCCGCAGGGGGGCAGCCCCAGCATTTT. The gene calls are TRBV27 and TRBJ1-5; 7 nucleotides line up with TRBD1. CDR1 is MNHEY and CDR2 is SMNVEV in the germline V gene (reference sequence). This CDR3 region has 15 residues. Unmatched junction bases numbered 6, after V lost 0 bases and J lost 7 bases.